These 18 T cell receptor beta chains originate from one sample sequenced in a study of vaccination and CD4 T cells after COVID-19. Cultured CD4+ T cells had their DNA profiled by the Oncomine TCR Beta short-read assay. TCRdb independently ran MiXCR on the PCR reads; one entry per CDR3 protein. In the table there are under 25,000 distinct CDR3 sequences, roughly 71% of which are singletons. This sample's treatment: roughly 10-day PBMC culture with coronavirus spike peptide pools or control peptides (ViraFEST assay). Antigens of these TCRs are unknown. Sequencing input: CD4+ T cells from blood, cultured in vitro. These TCRs come from a human donor who had recovered from COVID-19.

This sequence joins TRBV7-9 and TRBJ1-3, with D unclear. The CDR3 runs to 14 residues. V dropped 3 bases and J dropped 0 bases, with 6 bases sitting between them. Germline assignment: CDR1 SEHNR and CDR2 FQNEAQ (reference sequence). The CDR3 DNA follows: TGTGCCAGCAGCTTTTCCATCTCTGGAAACACCATATATTTT. Its translation: CASSFSISGNTIYF. Drawing the rest from reference TRBV7-9 and TRBJ1-3, the complete variable domain is DTGVSQNPRHKITKRGQNVTFRCDPISEHNRLYWYRQTLGQGPEFLTYFQNEAQLEKSRLLSDRFSAERPKGSFSTLEIQRTEQGDSAMYLCASSFSISGNTIYFGEGSWLTVV.

The chain uses TRBV28 and TRBJ1-3; a weak D match, TRBD1 (6 bases). V lost 6 bases and J 10 bases, leaving 19 bases between the germline ends. CDR1 is MDHEN and CDR2 is SYDVKM in the germline V gene. The CDR3 sequence is 14 residues long. The CDR3: CASSPPGAARTIYF. The CDR3 DNA follows: TGTGCCAGCAGCCCCCCGGGGGCGGCTCGGACCATATATTTT. Full variable domain (remainder filled in from reference TRBV28 and TRBJ1-3): DVKVTQSSRYLVKRTGEKVFLECVQDMDHENMFWYRQDPGLGLRLIYFSYDVKMKEKGDIPEGYSVSREKKERFSLILESASTNQTSMYLCASSPPGAARTIYFGEGSWLTVV.

This clonotype was picked up a small number of times. The genes are TRBV5-4 and TRBJ1-1; D is perhaps TRBD1 (6 bases). The germline V gene has CDR1 SGHNT and CDR2 YYREEE (reference sequence). CDR3 length: 14 residues. V gave up 4 bases and J gave up 1 base, with 11 bases separating them. This CDR3 reads CASSIDRPNTEAFF. The DNA for the CDR3 is TGTGCCAGCAGCATTGACAGGCCGAACACTGAAGCTTTCTTT.

The rearrangement joins TRBV11-2 to TRBJ2-2; D gene unclear. CDR3 length: 13 amino acids. V was clipped by 7 bases and J by 4 bases, with 10 bases between them. Germline assignment: CDR1 SGHAT and CDR2 FQNNGV. Here the CDR3 DNA reads TGTGCCAGCAATGTGGACGCCACCGGGGAGCTGTTTTTT. Protein: CASNVDATGELFF.

This chain joins TRBV4-3 and TRBJ1-3; 7 positions match TRBD1. The CDR3 sequence is 14 residues long. After removal of 5 bases from V and 4 bases from J, the junction contained 5 bases not matched to a gene. Germline lookup yields CDR1 LGHNA and CDR2 YSLEER. Here the CDR3 reads CASSEDRSGNTIYF. Written as DNA, the CDR3 is TGCGCCAGCAGCGAGGACAGGTCGGGAAACACCATATATTTT.

The chain has TRBV20-1 and TRBJ2-1; 9 positions agree with TRBD2. The J segment lost 6 bases and the V segment lost 6 bases, leaving 15 bases of the junction unmatched. Germline V gene lookup returns CDR1 DFQATT and CDR2 SNEGSKA (reference sequence). The CDR3 has 16 residues. CDR3 bases: TGCAGTGCCAAGGGGGTCCCTAGCGGGAACCGCAATGAGCAGTTCTTC. Its protein is CSAKGVPSGNRNEQFF.

This clonotype was recorded a few times. The chain recombines TRBV20-1 with TRBJ2-5, with a tentative D call TRBD2 (6 bases). The CDR3 length is 16 residues. V was cut by 6 bases and J by 5 bases, with 25 bases left in between. Germline assignment: CDR1 DFQATT and CDR2 SNEGSKA (reference sequence). This CDR3 is CSALGDFQTVMETQYF. The CDR3 bases are TGCAGTGCCTTGGGGGACTTTCAAACAGTTATGGAGACCCAGTACTTC.

The chain combines TRBV20-1 with TRBJ2-3; 7 nucleotides line up with TRBD2. J lost 3 bases, V lost 1 base, and 4 bases had no gene match. The CDR3 is 14 residues long. Per germline, CDR1 DFQATT and CDR2 SNEGSKA (reference sequence). The CDR3 loop is CSARGGGSTDTQYF. The CDR3 bases are TGCAGTGCTAGAGGAGGCGGGAGTACAGATACGCAGTATTTT.

The chain combines TRBV7-2 with TRBJ2-7; TRBD2 agrees at 11 bases. The V segment lost 5 bases and the J segment 2 bases; nucleotides outside the gene matches: 5. Germline V lookup: CDR1 SGHTA, CDR2 FQGNSA. This CDR3 has 15 amino acids. CDR3 in amino acids: CASSPRLAGTYEQYF. The CDR3 DNA is TGTGCCAGCAGCCCTAGACTAGCGGGGACCTACGAGCAGTACTTC.

This sequence joins TRBV6-1 and TRBJ1-1; the D is unclear. Trimming took off 7 bases at V and 1 base at J, with 10 bases between the two ends. Germline CDR1 is MNHNS and CDR2 is SASEGT. This CDR3 spans 13 amino acids. The CDR3 nucleotides read TGTGCCAGCACCTCCAGAGAGAACACTGAAGCTTTCTTT. This sequence encodes CASTSRENTEAFF.

The rearrangement joins TRBV10-3 to TRBJ2-7, with D unclear. Germline V gene sequence: CDR1 ENHRY, CDR2 SYGVKD. This CDR3 is 14 amino acids long. Trimming pared 8 bases from V and 1 base from J, leaving 15 bases between. CDR3 loop: CAISFGSESYEQYF. The CDR3, as DNA: TGTGCCATCTCTTTCGGGTCGGAATCCTACGAGCAGTACTTC.

The chain has TRBV7-8 and TRBJ2-7; D uncertain. Germline CDR1 is SGHVS and CDR2 is FQNEAQ. This CDR3 is built from 13 residues. V was pared by 6 bases and J by 0 bases, with 9 bases between. The chain's CDR3 is CASSLTPSYEQYF. CDR3 nucleotides: TGTGCCAGCAGTTTAACGCCCTCCTACGAGCAGTACTTC.

The chain has TRBV19 and TRBJ1-5; perhaps TRBD1 as D (6 bases). V was trimmed by 9 bases and J by 3 bases, leaving 15 bases between them. The CDR3 is made up of 14 amino acids. Germline CDR1 and CDR2: LNHDA and SQIVND (reference sequence). CDR3 residues: CASQTGQINQPQHF. The DNA of the CDR3 is TGTGCCAGCCAAACAGGGCAGATCAATCAGCCCCAGCATTTT.

This clonotype was observed a handful of times. Relative to the germline gene, one junction end is altered; a read error may explain this. The CDR3, as DNA: TGCAGTGCTAGAGTATCCTATAGTTCACCCCTCCACTTT. Residues: CSARVSYSSPLHF. This rearrangement joins TRBV20-1 to TRBJ1-6; D gene uncertain. The CDR3 extends over 13 amino acids. Germline CDR1 is DFQATT and CDR2 is SNEGSKA (reference sequence).

Of note for this clonotype: One end of the junction does not line up with germline, which may come from a read error. The chain employs TRBV5-1 and TRBJ1-2; 12 bases fit TRBD1. Germline V gene data show CDR1 as SGHRS and CDR2 as YFSETQ. CDR3 length: 15 residues. DNA for the CDR3: TGCGCCAGCAGCCCCGGGGGGACAGGGGGCCGTGGCTGCACCTTC. This encodes CASSPGGTGGRGCTF. The full variable domain, rest sourced from reference TRBV5-1 and TRBJ1-2, is KAGVTQTPRYLIKTRGQQVTLSCSPISGHRSVSWYQQTPGQGLQFLFEYFSETQRNKGNFPGRFSGRQFSNSRSEMNVSTLELGDSALYLCASSPGGTGGRGCTFGSGTRLTVV.

The chain joins TRBV7-2 to TRBJ2-5, with a tentative D call TRBD1 (6 bases). Germline V gene lookup returns CDR1 SGHTA and CDR2 FQGNSA. The CDR3 has 14 amino acids. Trimming took off 3 bases at V and 4 bases at J, with 12 bases between the two ends. Here the CDR3 reads CASSFRQARETQYF. The DNA of the CDR3 is TGTGCCAGCAGCTTCAGACAGGCCCGAGAGACCCAGTACTTC.

This chain connects TRBV7-2 to TRBJ1-1; weak D call: TRBD1 (5 bases). Germline V CDR1 and CDR2: SGHTA, FQGNSA. The CDR3 is 15 residues long. The ends were cut back, 1 base at V and 1 base at J, with 10 bases in the middle. The CDR3 bases are TGTGCCAGCAGCTTAGTTGCGGGGCGGAACACTGAAGCTTTCTTT. Protein product: CASSLVAGRNTEAFF. Full variable domain (rest looked up from reference TRBV7-2 and TRBJ1-1): GAGVSQSPSNKVTEKGKDVELRCDPISGHTALYWYRQSLGQGLEFLIYFQGNSAPDKSGLPSDRFSAERTGGSVSTLTIQRTQQEDSAVYLCASSLVAGRNTEAFFGQGTRLTVV.

The chain employs TRBV11-3 and TRBJ2-3; 9 bases are a match to TRBD2. The CDR3 spans 17 residues. CDR1 and CDR2 from the germline V gene are SGHNT and YENEEA. Germline trimming cut 1 base from V and 0 bases from J; bases unmatched to any gene: 5. The CDR3 nucleotides are TGTGCCAGCAGCTTAGGGGCTAGCGGGGCGAGCACAGATACGCAGTATTTT. Translated: CASSLGASGASTDTQYF. Filled out from reference TRBV11-3 and TRBJ2-3, the complete variable domain reads EAGVVQSPRYKIIEKKQPVAFWCNPISGHNTLYWYLQNLGQGPELLIRYENEEAVDDSQLPKDRFSAERLKGVDSTLKIQPAELGDSAVYLCASSLGASGASTDTQYFGPGTRLTVL.